This T cell receptor (beta chain) originates from a study of blood T cell repertoires in COVID-19. For the study at large: Sites in the United States, Italy and Spain provided acute and convalescent COVID-19 samples. PBMCs, B-cell-depleted T cells, or T cells provided the cDNA or gDNA that made up the material.

CDR1 is LGHDT and CDR2 is YNNKEL in the germline V gene (reference sequence). Trimming pared 4 bases from V and 5 bases from J, leaving 23 bases between. The CDR3 runs 17 residues. Assay used: immunoSEQ multiplex PCR; TCRdb lists only in-frame clones, some missing. Of 150,000 to 200,000 clones listed, approximately 91% are singletons. The rearrangement joins TRBV3-1 (or the pseudogene TRBV3-2) to TRBJ1-1; D gene unclear. This TCR was sampled from a man aged 18 to 30 with acute or convalescent COVID-19. Sequenced sample: peripheral blood. This chain's CDR3 is CASSPVLGPTPGTEAFF. CDR3 in DNA: TGTGCCAGCAGCCCGGTCCTAGGACCTACTCCGGGGACTGAAGCTTTCTTT.